This TCR beta chain is drawn from a study of T cells in Graves' hyperthyroidism and ophthalmopathy. RNA transcripts served as the template for amplifying TCR beta CDR3 regions. First-round RT-PCR targeting the TCR CDR3 was performed with the HTBI primer set. TCRdb processed the multiplex PCR reads anew with MiXCR; each CDR3 protein has one entry. The sample has approximately 420,000 distinct CDR3 sequences; roughly 15% are singletons. V lost 7 bases and J 0 bases, leaving 13 bases between the germline ends. CDR1 and CDR2 (germline): MNHEY, SVGEGT. This CDR3 contains 15 residues. Hyperthyroidism in the patients, aged 18 to 65, was newly diagnosed and under 2 months in duration. Pregnant or lactating patients were excluded, as were those with uncontrolled infection or other autoimmune disease.

The chain carries TRBV6-2 or TRBV6-3 and TRBJ1-5; no reliable D call. This receptor was obtained from a woman under 30 with Graves' hyperthyroidism. Input material: blood. The CDR3 protein is CASTRGTGSNQPQHF. In nucleotides, the CDR3 is TGTGCCAGCACCCGGGGTACGGGTAGCAATCAGCCCCAGCATTTT.